This paragraph reports one T cell receptor beta chain. The antigen is not known. This sample is drawn from a study of T cell responses to AZD1222 COVID-19 vaccine. Germline V gene sequence: CDR1 PRHDT, CDR2 FYEKMQ (reference sequence). Losses at the gene ends were 5 bases for V and 4 bases for J; bases not matched to a gene: 5. This CDR3 contains 14 residues. Data came from immunoSEQ multiplex PCR; TCRdb stores just in-frame clones and leaves some out. There are more than 95,000 clones in the sample; around 90% occur only once, and 4.2% lies in the top ten. Overall study findings and caveats: Donors skewed white British and female; clonal diversity was possibly underestimated. Nearly half of spike-specific TCRs reportedly go after variant regions that carry no mutations. Repertoire sampling happened only post peak T cell response. Baseline serostatus was positive in only six or seven AZD1222 recipients.

The material sequenced was peripheral blood, taken on day 0 of AZD1222 vaccination. The origin of this receptor is an adult in good health. The chain uses TRBV13 and TRBJ2-1, with 7 bases matching TRBD1. The CDR3 protein is CASSARGQYNEQFF. CDR3 nucleotides: TGTGCCAGCAGCGCAAGGGGACAGTACAATGAGCAGTTCTTC.